This TCR beta chain comes out of a study of blood T cell repertoires in COVID-19. Looking at the study overall: The origin of the acute and convalescent COVID-19 samples was the United States, Italy and Spain. Sources were T cells, B-cell-depleted T cells, or PBMCs; the material itself was cDNA or gDNA.

Original handling: Quantification of nucleated cells was approximated via reference gene primer amplification. Measured with immunoSEQ multiplex PCR; TCRdb has only the in-frame clones, and not every one. V, J and clone size are those of that table, while D and trimming were read from the DNA. This sample has roughly 100,000 clones, with 70% to 85% found just once. This TCR derives from an elderly woman with active or convalescent COVID-19. The specimen was peripheral blood.

The CDR3 DNA reads as TGTGCCAGCAGTTTAGAGCGCATGAACACTGAAGCTTTCTTT. This gives the protein CASSLERMNTEAFF. This chain connects TRBV28 to TRBJ1-1; D remains ambiguous. The V end was cut by 2 bases, the J end by 0 bases, with 7 bases between. CDR3 size: 14 residues. The germline gives CDR1 MDHEN, CDR2 SYDVKM.